The 24 T cell receptor beta chains reported below all come from one sample, sequenced in a study of T cells in narcolepsy (dated by TCRdb to the late 2010s). Libraries were made using the immunoSEQ multiplex PCR assay. In TCRdb, the immuneACCESS table is reduced to in-frame sequences with V and J assigned. These tables do not hold every clone; where another copy was compared, an unresolved V gene accounts for under half, and the others remain unexplained. The sample table holds fewer than 25,000 clones, of which around 81% were seen once. The ten most abundant clones make up 3.5% to 5% of the sample. The sequencing sample was made of memory (CD45RA-) CD4+ T cells from blood. This specimen's cell subset or site label, per the study, means: memory T cells sorted ex vivo from peripheral blood. These receptors were collected from a human donor in good health.

The J gene is TRBJ2-7, the V gene TRBV21-1; TRBD2 is the table's D call and was not checked against the DNA. TRBV21-1 is described as a pseudogene. The CDR3 loop spans 15 amino acids. The CDR3 sequence: CASSKLAGGPYEQYF. The DNA for the CDR3 is TGTGCCAGCAGCAAACTAGCGGGGGGGCCCTACGAGCAGTACTTC.

This clone was picked up a small number of times. The chain couples TRBV19 to TRBJ2-7, with 8 bases that match TRBD2. The CDR3 runs to 16 residues. J gave up 8 bases and V 5 bases, and 17 bases lay outside the gene matches. Germline CDR1 is LNHDA and CDR2 is SQIVND (reference sequence). CDR3 region: CASSPTSGGATVKQYF. DNA of the CDR3: TGTGCCAGTAGTCCAACTTCGGGGGGGGCGACCGTAAAGCAGTACTTC.

This chain connects TRBV7-2 to TRBJ2-1; TRBD2 agrees at 9 bases. V shed 3 bases and J 6 bases; nucleotides not matched to a gene: 9. CDR3 length: 16 residues. Germline CDR1 SGHTA, CDR2 FQGNSA. This chain's CDR3 is CASSFDAGGRGNEQFF. CDR3 sequence (DNA): TGTGCCAGCAGCTTTGACGCGGGGGGGCGTGGCAATGAGCAGTTCTTC.

The chain joins TRBV5-7 to TRBJ1-1; weak D call: TRBD1 (5 bases). TRBV5-7 is an open reading frame whose function is uncertain. The CDR3 runs to 15 residues. Between the trimmed V and J ends, which lost 4 bases and 2 bases, there was a span of 15 bases. DNA of the CDR3: TGTGCCAGCAGCAAAGGGACCTCAGGTAACACTGAAGCTTTCTTT. Translated: CASSKGTSGNTEAFF.

This chain uses TRBV5-1 with TRBJ2-5; 7 bases line up with TRBD2. The V gene end was trimmed by 4 bases and the J gene end by 1 base; junction bases not matched to a gene: 7. Germline CDR1 is SGHRS and CDR2 is YFSETQ. This CDR3 has 15 residues. The CDR3, as DNA: TGCGCCAGCAGCCTCGGGCGGGGGATCCAAGAGACCCAGTACTTC. This translates into CASSLGRGIQETQYF.

The genes are TRBV7-9 and TRBJ1-2, with 7 bases that match TRBD1. Germline V gene data show CDR1 as SEHNR and CDR2 as FQNEAQ (reference sequence). The CDR3 consists of 13 residues. J lost 7 bases, V lost 5 bases, and 7 bases had no gene match. CDR3 loop: CASSETGPSGYTF. In DNA, the CDR3 is TGTGCCAGCAGCGAGACAGGGCCTAGTGGCTACACCTTC.

The J gene is TRBJ1-1, the V gene TRBV6-1; possible D gene TRBD1, 6 bases. Germline V gene sequence: CDR1 MNHNS, CDR2 SASEGT. The CDR3 consists of 13 residues. Trimming stripped 4 bases from V and 8 bases from J, with 14 bases between. The CDR3 DNA sequence: TGTGCCAGCAGTGTTCAGGGGACTAACGAAGCTTTCTTT. Its protein product is CASSVQGTNEAFF.

The V and J genes are TRBV29-1 and TRBJ1-2; 7 nucleotides agree with TRBD1. The CDR3 spans 12 residues. The ends lost 6 bases at V and 6 bases at J; junction bases unmatched: 7. In germline, CDR1 is SQVTM, CDR2 ANQGSEA. The CDR3 sequence is CSVADRANGYTF. For the CDR3, the DNA is TGCAGCGTGGCAGACAGGGCCAATGGCTACACCTTC.

The gene calls are TRBV7-9 and TRBJ2-5, with 8 bases aligning to TRBD2. This CDR3 contains 15 residues. Germline V lookup: CDR1 SEHNR, CDR2 FQNEAQ (reference sequence). Germline trimming cut 4 bases from V and 2 bases from J; bases unmatched to any gene: 6. The CDR3 bases are TGTGCCAGCAGCTCATTAGCGGGGTTACAAGAGACCCAGTACTTC. It is translated as CASSSLAGLQETQYF.

The chain joins TRBV2 to TRBJ1-2; D uncertain. Trimming stripped 5 bases from V and 0 bases from J, with 7 bases between. Germline CDR1 and CDR2: SNHLY and FYNNEI. There are 13 residues in the CDR3. CDR3 coding DNA: TGTGCCAGCAGTAAGGAAGCTAACTATGGCTACACCTTC. Protein sequence: CASSKEANYGYTF.

CDR3 coding DNA: TGTGCCAGCAGCCCGAGGGGGACTCTCCAAGAGACCCAGTACTTC. Its translation is CASSPRGTLQETQYF. The J gene is TRBJ2-5, the V gene TRBV9, with D perhaps assigned TRBD1 or TRBD2 (6 bases each). Looked up from germline, CDR1 is SGDLS and CDR2 is YYNGEE. Trimming stripped 4 bases from V and 1 base from J, with 14 bases between. There are 15 residues in the CDR3.

CDR3 sequence: CASSEAGGYGQPQHF. Here the CDR3 DNA reads TGTGCCAGCAGTGAAGCCGGGGGTTACGGTCAGCCCCAGCATTTT. This rearrangement joins TRBV2 to TRBJ1-5; weak D call: TRBD1 (5 bases). The V end was cut by 0 bases, the J end by 6 bases, with 12 bases between. The CDR3 length is 15 residues. From germline, CDR1 is SNHLY and CDR2 FYNNEI.

This chain links TRBV19 with TRBJ2-4, with TRBD2 matching 7 bases. The CDR3 is 15 residues long. J gave up 6 bases and V 5 bases, and 10 bases lay outside the gene matches. Germline V gene lookup returns CDR1 LNHDA and CDR2 SQIVND (reference sequence). The CDR3 is CASSPRGEVGNIQYF. Written as DNA, the CDR3 is TGTGCCAGTAGTCCTCGGGGGGAGGTCGGAAACATTCAGTACTTC.

V is TRBV7-9 and J is TRBJ1-1; D call uncertain. This CDR3 spans 14 amino acids. Trimming stripped 2 bases from V and 7 bases from J, with 14 bases between. The germline V gene encodes CDR1 SEHNR and CDR2 FQNEAQ (reference sequence). The CDR3 loop reads CASSLIGQSFEAFF. DNA of the CDR3: TGTGCCAGCAGCTTAATTGGGCAATCCTTTGAAGCTTTCTTT. The full variable domain, completed using reference TRBV7-9 and TRBJ1-1, is DTGVSQNPRHKITKRGQNVTFRCDPISEHNRLYWYRQTLGQGPEFLTYFQNEAQLEKSRLLSDRFSAERPKGSFSTLEIQRTEQGDSAMYLCASSLIGQSFEAFFGQGTRLTVV.

J is TRBJ1-3 and V is TRBV21-1. TRBV21-1 is flagged as a pseudogene. The length of the CDR3 is 16 residues. The CDR3 loop reads CASSLPWRGAGNTIYF. The CDR3 DNA reads as TGTGCCAGCAGCCTACCCTGGAGGGGCGCTGGAAACACCATATATTTT.

The chain carries TRBV10-3 and TRBJ2-3; D remains unclear. Germline CDR1 ENHRY, CDR2 SYGVKD. This CDR3 is built from 13 residues. V dropped 8 bases and J dropped 4 bases, with 13 bases sitting between them. CDR3 protein: CAIAVRGADTQYF. DNA for the CDR3: TGTGCCATCGCCGTGCGAGGCGCAGATACGCAGTATTTT.

This chain links TRBV7-9 with TRBJ1-1; maybe TRBD1 (5 bases). The CDR3 covers 16 residues. In germline, CDR1 is SEHNR, CDR2 FQNEAQ (reference sequence). V was trimmed by 2 bases and J by 3 bases, leaving 16 bases between them. CDR3 sequence reads: CASSLTGGRRDTEAFF. CDR3 DNA: TGTGCCAGCAGCTTAACTGGGGGTCGGCGGGACACTGAAGCTTTCTTT.

As concerns this clone: One end of the junction fails to match germline, which may point to a read error. The chain recombines TRBV9 with TRBJ1-6, with a weak D call TRBD1 (5 bases). This CDR3 has 15 residues. Per the germline V gene, CDR1 is SGDLS and CDR2 is YYNGEE. DNA of the CDR3: TGTGCCAGCAGCGTAGGACAGTCCTTTAATTCACCCCTCCACTTT. As protein: CASSVGQSFNSPLHF.

This clone was counted a few times. This chain joins TRBV13 and TRBJ2-1; the D is unclear. V was shortened by 5 bases and J by 5 bases, with 7 bases between the two germline ends. Germline values: CDR1 PRHDT, CDR2 FYEKMQ (reference sequence). The CDR3 has 12 residues. CDR3 region: CASSRTDNEQFF. CDR3 coding DNA: TGTGCCAGCAGCCGGACCGACAATGAGCAGTTCTTC.

This chain connects TRBV4-2 to TRBJ2-3; 9 bases match TRBD2. The V and J ends lost 0 bases and 3 bases, in that order; junction bases with no gene match: 4. The CDR3 has 16 amino acids. Germline V CDR1 and CDR2: LGHNA, YNFKEQ. In DNA, the CDR3 is TGTGCCAGCAGCCAAGAAACAGCGGGGGGAACAGATACGCAGTATTTT. This codes for CASSQETAGGTDTQYF.

Only one count was recorded for this clone. J is TRBJ1-5 and V is TRBV6-1; the match to TRBD1 covers 7 bases. V was clipped by 8 bases and J by 6 bases; unmatched bases: 7. The V gene's germline CDR1 is MNHNS and CDR2 SASEGT. The CDR3 is made up of 13 amino acids. The DNA for the CDR3 is TGTGCCAGCCGACCAGGGGGTGTTCAGCCCCAGCATTTT. Its translation is CASRPGGVQPQHF.

The V call is TRBV20-1, the J call TRBJ1-3; unclear D gene. Germline CDR1 is DFQATT and CDR2 is SNEGSKA (reference sequence). This CDR3 region has 11 residues. V lost 5 bases to trimming and J lost 4 bases, with 6 bases between them. DNA of the CDR3: TGCAGTGCTCCCTGGGGAAACACCATATATTTT. Encoded protein: CSAPWGNTIYF.

The chain recombines TRBV7-8 with TRBJ2-2, with D maybe TRBD2 (5 bases). Per germline, CDR1 SGHVS and CDR2 FQNEAQ. V lost 5 bases and J lost 3, with 16 bases in between. The CDR3 has 16 residues. The CDR3 loop is CASSPRAGADTGELFF. CDR3 DNA sequence: TGTGCCAGCAGCCCCCGGGCAGGAGCGGACACCGGGGAGCTGTTTTTT. The variable domain in full, with the rest retrieved from reference TRBV7-8 and TRBJ2-2, is GAGVSQSPRYKVAKRGQDVALRCDPISGHVSLFWYQQALGQGPEFLTYFQNEAQLDKSGLPSDRFFAERPEGSVSTLKIQRTQQEDSAVYLCASSPRAGADTGELFFGEGSRLTVL.

The rearrangement joins TRBV5-8 to TRBJ1-1; D is uncertain. V was cut by 2 bases and J by 1 base, with 9 bases left in between. The CDR3 contains 14 residues. Germline CDR1 SGHTS, CDR2 YDEGEE. CDR3 bases: TGTGCCAGCAGCTTCGTTTGGCAGAACACTGAAGCTTTCTTT. It encodes CASSFVWQNTEAFF.